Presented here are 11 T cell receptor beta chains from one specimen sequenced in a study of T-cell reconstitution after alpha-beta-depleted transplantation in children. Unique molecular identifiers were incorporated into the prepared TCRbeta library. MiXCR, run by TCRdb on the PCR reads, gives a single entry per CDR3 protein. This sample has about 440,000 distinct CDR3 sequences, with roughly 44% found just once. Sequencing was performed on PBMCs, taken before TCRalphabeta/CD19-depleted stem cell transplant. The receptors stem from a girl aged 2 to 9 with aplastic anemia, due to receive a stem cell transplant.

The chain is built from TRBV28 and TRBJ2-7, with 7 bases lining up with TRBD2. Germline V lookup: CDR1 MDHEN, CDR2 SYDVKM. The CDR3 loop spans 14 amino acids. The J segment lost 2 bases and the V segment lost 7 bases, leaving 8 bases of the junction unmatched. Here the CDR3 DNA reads TGTGCCAGCACCTTGGGGGGGAGCACCTACGAGCAGTACTTC. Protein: CASTLGGSTYEQYF. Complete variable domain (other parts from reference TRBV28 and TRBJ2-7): DVKVTQSSRYLVKRTGEKVFLECVQDMDHENMFWYRQDPGLGLRLIYFSYDVKMKEKGDIPEGYSVSREKKERFSLILESASTNQTSMYLCASTLGGSTYEQYFGPGTRLTVT.

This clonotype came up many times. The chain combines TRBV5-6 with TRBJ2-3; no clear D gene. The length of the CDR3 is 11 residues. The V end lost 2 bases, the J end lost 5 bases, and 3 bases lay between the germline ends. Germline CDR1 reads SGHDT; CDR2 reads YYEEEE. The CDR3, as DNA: TGTGCCAGCAGCTTACAAGATACGCAGTATTTT. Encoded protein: CASSLQDTQYF.

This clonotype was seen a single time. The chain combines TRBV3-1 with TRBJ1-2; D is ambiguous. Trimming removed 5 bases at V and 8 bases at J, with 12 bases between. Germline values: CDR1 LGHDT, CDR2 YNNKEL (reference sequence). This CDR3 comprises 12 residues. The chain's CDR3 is CASSRAVEGYTF. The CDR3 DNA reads TGTGCCAGCAGCAGAGCGGTAGAGGGCTACACCTTC.

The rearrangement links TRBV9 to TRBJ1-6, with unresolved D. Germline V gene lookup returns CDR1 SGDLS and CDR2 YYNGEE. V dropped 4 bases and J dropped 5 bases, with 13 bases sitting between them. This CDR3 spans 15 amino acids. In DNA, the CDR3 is TGTGCCAGCAGCCGAGACGGGATTAATAATTCACCCCTCCACTTT. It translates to CASSRDGINNSPLHF. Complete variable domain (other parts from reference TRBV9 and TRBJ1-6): DSGVTQTPKHLITATGQRVTLRCSPRSGDLSVYWYQQSLDQGLQFLIQYYNGEERAKGNILERFSAQQFPDLHSELNLSSLELGDSALYFCASSRDGINNSPLHFGNGTRLTVT.

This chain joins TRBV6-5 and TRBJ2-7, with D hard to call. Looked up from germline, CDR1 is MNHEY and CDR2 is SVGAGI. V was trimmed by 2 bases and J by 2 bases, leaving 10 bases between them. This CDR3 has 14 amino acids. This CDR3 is CASSYTTFTYEQYF. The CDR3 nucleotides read TGTGCCAGCAGTTACACGACATTCACCTACGAGCAGTACTTC.

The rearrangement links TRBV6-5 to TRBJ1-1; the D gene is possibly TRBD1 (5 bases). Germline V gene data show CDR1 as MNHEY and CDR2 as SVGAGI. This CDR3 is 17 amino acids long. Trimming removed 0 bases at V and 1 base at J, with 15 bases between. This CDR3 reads CASSYSIGGDGNTEAFF. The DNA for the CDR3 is TGTGCCAGCAGTTACTCGATCGGGGGAGACGGGAACACTGAAGCTTTCTTT.

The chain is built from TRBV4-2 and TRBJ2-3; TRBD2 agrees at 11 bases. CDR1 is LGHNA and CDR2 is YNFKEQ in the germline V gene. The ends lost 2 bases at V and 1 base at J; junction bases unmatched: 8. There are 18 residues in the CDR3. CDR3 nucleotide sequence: TGTGCCAGCAGCCAATTTATAGCGGGGGGGCCTGGCACAGATACGCAGTATTTT. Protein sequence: CASSQFIAGGPGTDTQYF.

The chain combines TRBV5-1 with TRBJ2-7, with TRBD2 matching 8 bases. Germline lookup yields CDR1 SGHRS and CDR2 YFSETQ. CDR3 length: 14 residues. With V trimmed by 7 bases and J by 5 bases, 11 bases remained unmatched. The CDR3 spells CASALAGGIDEQYF. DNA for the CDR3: TGCGCCAGCGCCCTCGCGGGGGGCATCGACGAGCAGTACTTC.

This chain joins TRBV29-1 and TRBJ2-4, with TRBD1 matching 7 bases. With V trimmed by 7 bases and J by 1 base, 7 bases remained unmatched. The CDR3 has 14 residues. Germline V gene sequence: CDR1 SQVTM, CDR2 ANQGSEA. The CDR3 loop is CSAWTGGAKNIQYF. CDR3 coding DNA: TGCAGCGCATGGACAGGTGGGGCCAAAAACATTCAGTACTTC.

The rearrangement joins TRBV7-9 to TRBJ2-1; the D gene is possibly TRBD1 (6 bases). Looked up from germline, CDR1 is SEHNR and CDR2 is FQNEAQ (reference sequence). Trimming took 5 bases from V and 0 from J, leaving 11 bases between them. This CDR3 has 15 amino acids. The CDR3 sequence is CASSGGSSSYNEQFF. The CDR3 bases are TGTGCCAGCAGCGGGGGCTCCAGCTCCTACAATGAGCAGTTCTTC.

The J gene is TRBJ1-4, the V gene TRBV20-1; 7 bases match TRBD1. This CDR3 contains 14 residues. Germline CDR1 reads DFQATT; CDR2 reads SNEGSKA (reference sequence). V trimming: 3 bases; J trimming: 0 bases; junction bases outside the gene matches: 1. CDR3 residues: CSARQGATNEKLFF. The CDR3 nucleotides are TGCAGTGCTAGGCAGGGGGCAACTAATGAAAAACTGTTTTTT.